Each of the 18 T cell receptor beta chains below was sequenced from the same sample in a study of CD4+ T cells in melanoma. Assay: immunoSEQ multiplex PCR; the TCRdb copy retains only in-frame clones and omits some. Of about 120,000 clones detected, approximately 92% appear once; the ten largest clones hold around 3.3%. Sequencing used peripheral blood. These receptors were taken from a human donor with melanoma.

V and J are TRBV7-6 and TRBJ2-5; D ambiguous. Trimming removed 0 bases from V and 4 bases from J, with 15 bases in between. This CDR3 has 16 amino acids. Looked up from germline, CDR1 is SGHVS and CDR2 is FNYEAQ. The CDR3 nucleotides read TGTGCCAGCAGCTTAGCGGCTCCCACGGGTGGAGAGACCCAGTACTTC. It encodes CASSLAAPTGGETQYF.

CDR3 nucleotide sequence: TGTGCCAGCAGTGAAGCGCGTACGGCGATCCACTTT. It encodes CASSEARTAIHF. The rearrangement uses TRBV2 and TRBJ1-6; D is undetermined. Germline V gives CDR1 SNHLY, CDR2 FYNNEI. The CDR3 extends over 12 amino acids. Trimming cost V 0 bases and J 17 bases, with 11 bases left between them.

The chain employs TRBV7-2 and TRBJ2-7; the match to TRBD2 covers 11 bases. V gave up 4 bases and J gave up 2 bases; unmatched junction bases: 7. The CDR3 is made up of 16 amino acids. Germline CDR1 SGHTA, CDR2 FQGNSA. The CDR3, as DNA: TGTGCCAGCAGCTCCCTAACTAGCGGGGGAGCCTACGAGCAGTACTTC. Translating it yields CASSSLTSGGAYEQYF.

This clone is a singleton in its sample. This chain joins TRBV28 and TRBJ1-5, with D possibly being TRBD1 (5 bases). CDR1 is MDHEN, CDR2 SYDVKM, per germline. The CDR3 extends over 15 amino acids. Trimming took 2 bases from V and 5 from J, leaving 13 bases between them. CDR3 sequence reads: CASSLMGGTYQPQHF. The CDR3 bases are TGTGCCAGCAGTTTAATGGGAGGGACTTATCAGCCCCAGCATTTT.

The CDR3 reads CASSHALRRYEQYF. CDR3 nucleotide sequence: TGTGCCAGCAGCCACGCTCTGCGCAGGTACGAGCAGTACTTC. The chain uses TRBV7-8 and TRBJ2-5, with D hard to call. TRBJ2-7 explains the end of the DNA better; the J call may be wrong. The CDR3 runs to 14 residues. CDR1 and CDR2 (germline): SGHVS, FQNEAQ.

The chain links TRBV10-3 to TRBJ2-5, with D possibly being TRBD1 (5 bases). Trimming shortened V by 4 bases and J by 4 bases, and 13 bases separated the two germline ends. CDR1 ENHRY and CDR2 SYGVKD come from the germline V gene. This CDR3 contains 14 residues. CDR3 nucleotides: TGTGCCATCAGTGTAGGGGAATCCCGAGAGACCCAGTACTTC. It translates to CAISVGESRETQYF.

The chain carries TRBV11-2 and TRBJ2-3; D perhaps matches TRBD2 (6 bases). CDR1 SGHAT and CDR2 FQNNGV come from the germline V gene. Deletions cut 1 base from V and 4 bases from J, with 15 bases between. The CDR3 totals 16 residues. CDR3 nucleotides: TGTGCCAGCAGCTTAGGGCGGAGGGCCTTGGCAGATACGCAGTATTTT. This codes for CASSLGRRALADTQYF.

The rearrangement joins TRBV6-1 to TRBJ1-5; D gene uncertain. Germline V gene data show CDR1 as MNHNS and CDR2 as SASEGT. The CDR3 totals 13 residues. Trimming cost V 6 bases and J 5 bases, with 11 bases left between them. CDR3 in amino acids: CASRVTGHQPQHF. The CDR3 DNA is TGTGCCAGCAGGGTTACCGGGCATCAGCCCCAGCATTTT.

The chain recombines TRBV7-9 with TRBJ1-4, with TRBD1 matching 8 bases. V shed 4 bases, J shed 7 bases, and the junction held 5 bases outside the gene matches. There are 14 residues in the CDR3. Germline CDR1 and CDR2: SEHNR and FQNEAQ (reference sequence). CDR3 coding DNA: TGTGCCAGCAGCTCGCAGGGGGCGGGTGAAAAACTGTTTTTT. Amino acid sequence: CASSSQGAGEKLFF. Together with reference TRBV7-9 and TRBJ1-4, the CDR3 gives the full variable domain: DTGVSQNPRHKITKRGQNVTFRCDPISEHNRLYWYRQTLGQGPEFLTYFQNEAQLEKSRLLSDRFSAERPKGSFSTLEIQRTEQGDSAMYLCASSSQGAGEKLFFGSGTQLSVL.

This chain joins TRBV21-1 and TRBJ1-2. TRBV21-1 is labeled a pseudogene. This CDR3 contains 17 residues. The DNA for the CDR3 is TGTGCCAGCAGCACAGTGGGACTTATAGAGGCCTGCGTAGGCTACACCTTC. Translated, it gives CASSTVGLIEACVGYTF.

V is TRBV5-1 and J is TRBJ2-1, with 14 positions matching TRBD2. The CDR3 loop spans 19 amino acids. Germline V CDR1 and CDR2: SGHRS, YFSETQ. J gave up 0 bases and V 3 bases, and 8 bases lay outside the gene matches. The CDR3 region is CASSWTSGRSSGSYNEQFF. DNA for the CDR3: TGCGCCAGCAGCTGGACTAGCGGGAGGTCCTCCGGCTCCTACAATGAGCAGTTCTTC.

This sequence joins TRBV4-3 and TRBJ2-5; unclear D gene. The germline V gene has CDR1 LGHNA and CDR2 YSLEER. The length of the CDR3 is 16 residues. The V gene lost 0 bases and the J gene lost 5 bases, with 16 bases spanning the gap. The CDR3 reads CASSQDYSWSSETQYF. CDR3 sequence (DNA): TGCGCCAGCAGCCAAGATTACTCCTGGAGCTCGGAGACCCAGTACTTC.

V and J are TRBV27 and TRBJ2-2, with TRBD2 matching 9 bases. V shed 6 bases, J shed 5 bases, and the junction held 4 bases outside the gene matches. The CDR3 contains 14 residues. Germline assignment: CDR1 MNHEY and CDR2 SMNVEV (reference sequence). The CDR3 loop is CASRAGGRTGELFF. For the CDR3, the DNA is TGTGCCAGCAGAGCGGGAGGACGTACCGGGGAGCTGTTTTTT.

Ten or more counts support this clone. The chain employs TRBV4-3 and TRBJ1-6, with D possibly matching TRBD1 (5 bases). There are 14 residues in the CDR3. Trimming left V 4 bases short and J 7 bases short, with 11 bases between. The germline V gene encodes CDR1 LGHNA and CDR2 YSLEER. In nucleotides, the CDR3 is TGCGCCAGCAGCCGGACATATGAGAATTCACCCCTCCACTTT. Its translation: CASSRTYENSPLHF.

This clone was picked up one time. The chain combines TRBV2 with TRBJ2-2, with D perhaps matching TRBD2 (6 bases). Germline V lookup: CDR1 SNHLY, CDR2 FYNNEI. The CDR3 spans 18 residues. Deletions cut 7 bases from V and 3 bases from J, with 24 bases between. CDR3 DNA: TGTGCCAGCACCATCTTCCTGGGGGGTCAAGGTGACACCGGGGAGCTGTTTTTT. Translated: CASTIFLGGQGDTGELFF.

This clone was detected a few times. The genes are TRBV7-9 and TRBJ2-7; TRBD1 aligns across 7 bases. This CDR3 spans 12 amino acids. Losses at the gene ends were 6 bases for V and 6 bases for J; bases not matched to a gene: 5. Germline V gene sequence: CDR1 SEHNR, CDR2 FQNEAQ (reference sequence). Here the CDR3 DNA reads TGTGCCAGCAGACAAGACAGGGCCGAGCAGTACTTC. This encodes CASRQDRAEQYF. Combining the CDR3 with reference TRBV7-9 and TRBJ2-7 gives the whole variable domain DTGVSQNPRHKITKRGQNVTFRCDPISEHNRLYWYRQTLGQGPEFLTYFQNEAQLEKSRLLSDRFSAERPKGSFSTLEIQRTEQGDSAMYLCASRQDRAEQYFGPGTRLTVT.

This rearrangement joins TRBV20-1 to TRBJ2-1; tentatively, D is TRBD1 (5 bases). The CDR3 length is 10 residues. The V gene's germline CDR1 is DFQATT and CDR2 SNEGSKA (reference sequence). The CDR3, as DNA: TGCAGACCGCAGGGTAATGAGCAGTTCTTC. It is translated as CRPQGNEQFF.

J is TRBJ2-5 and V is TRBV6-5, with 9 bases identical to TRBD1. The trim removed 5 bases at V and 6 bases at J, leaving 4 bases unmatched. Germline CDR1 reads MNHEY; CDR2 reads SVGAGI. This CDR3 comprises 13 residues. The CDR3 DNA sequence: TGTGCCAGCAGTACAGGGGGCTTAAAGACCCAGTACTTC. Translation: CASSTGGLKTQYF.